This T cell receptor (beta chain) appears in the sequencing data of a study of siplizumab effects on memory and regulatory T cells (dated by TCRdb to the late 2010s). With respect to the entire study: The study examined how the anti-CD2 antibody siplizumab affects alloreactive T-cell subsets in allogeneic mixed lymphocyte reactions built from human PBMCs. Here is what the overall study found, with its caveats: The cumulative frequency of alloreactive sequences traceable to unstimulated CD4+ memory T cells was significantly reduced by siplizumab. Sequences below about 10^-5 frequency were poorly captured, so only a minor fraction of alloreactive clones could be mapped to unstimulated subsets. The suppressive function of proliferating Tregs from siplizumab cultures was not functionally confirmed. Among mappable alloreactive CD4+ clones, an average Treg-derived fraction of roughly 69% was observed with siplizumab, compared with 26.9% in control reactions. For roughly 75-96% of proliferating CD4+ or CD8+ clones, no naive or memory phenotype could be assigned. Greater diversity appeared to be present in unstimulated naive T cells than in memory T cells, and a substantial contribution to the alloresponse seemed to be made by naive cells.

Unstimulated CD4+ memory cells were also sequenced in three donor pairs, together with CD4+ naive, CD8+ TEMRA, CD8+ naive and CD8+ effector memory subsets. Sorted unstimulated T cells and proliferating T cells recovered from mixed lymphocyte reactions underwent TCRbeta CDR3 sequencing. Fresh whole blood from approximately 9 HLA-typed healthy donors was used to isolate PBMCs. There are 19 amino acids in the CDR3, from cysteine to phenylalanine inclusive. The sequence is cut down to CDR3 DNA, 57 bases in frame from base 1. CDR1 and CDR2 were assigned from the germline V gene as SGHTA and FQGNSA. V ends up 5 bases short and J 4 bases short, with an unmatched junction base count of 20. Turning to this clone: Its recognized antigen is unknown. No much larger clonotype is one base removed from it; base qualities were not supplied.

Libraries were constructed by the immunoSEQ multiplex PCR assay. Approximately 10^5 TCR templates per sample were assayed by the deep sequencing platform. Genomic DNA extracted from sorted T cells was used for TCRbeta CDR3 sequencing. The study's processing was this. The R programming language was used for clonal analysis of the TCRbeta CDR3 data. Comparing unstimulated samples against CFSE-low samples taken after the reaction was how alloreactive CD4+ and CD8+ clones were defined. By matching sequences to the repertoires of sorted unstimulated Treg and non-Treg cells, each alloreactive CD4+ clone was assigned a regulatory or non-regulatory origin. What TCRdb holds here is the immuneACCESS table cut down to in-frame rearrangements. Part of the clones is not present; checked against another copy, under half of the missing clones reflect an unresolved V gene, and the others are unexplained. V, J and clone size were drawn from that table, and D and trimming were deduced from the DNA. The sample profile shows about 91,000 clones; roughly 97% of them were found once. The top ten hold around 0.031% of the sample.

Sequencing was done on a sample of naive CD4+ T cells sorted from blood. Taken with the paper, the label for cell subset or site translates to: unstimulated naive T cells. The chain employs TRBV7-2 and TRBJ2-5; the central 9 bases match TRBD2. This receptor was identified in a human donor in good health. This receptor has the CDR3 CASSLIVDRGGGAIETQYF. In nucleotides, the sequence is TGTGCCAGCAGCCTTATAGTGGATCGTGGCGGGGGGGCCATAGAGACCCAGTACTTC.